One TCR beta chain is described in this entry. Its matching antigen is unknown. These data are taken from a study of shared clonotypes between healthy human individuals. The length of the CDR3 is 12 residues. Germline-derived CDR1 and CDR2 are GTSNPN and SVGIG (reference sequence). V shed 3 bases and J shed 8 bases, with 10 bases lying between them. Overall study results and limits: The study found about 5% of naive CD4 clonotypes shared across a handful of donors.

Sequencing was performed with immunoSEQ multiplex PCR; in TCRdb, only in-frame clones are kept and a portion is missing. The sample has millions of clones, roughly 95% seen once; the top ten hold about 1.1%. In the naive CD8 group, cells lacked CD45RO and were positively selected for CCR7, so terminally differentiated effector memory CD45RA+ cells were left out. The sample taken for sequencing was naive CD8+ T cells sorted from blood. The V call is TRBV30, the J call TRBJ1-4; D is ambiguous. This receptor was identified in a young man in good health. The CDR3 sequence: CAWSLQMEKLFF. Written as DNA, the CDR3 is TGTGCCTGGAGCCTCCAGATGGAAAAACTGTTTTTT.